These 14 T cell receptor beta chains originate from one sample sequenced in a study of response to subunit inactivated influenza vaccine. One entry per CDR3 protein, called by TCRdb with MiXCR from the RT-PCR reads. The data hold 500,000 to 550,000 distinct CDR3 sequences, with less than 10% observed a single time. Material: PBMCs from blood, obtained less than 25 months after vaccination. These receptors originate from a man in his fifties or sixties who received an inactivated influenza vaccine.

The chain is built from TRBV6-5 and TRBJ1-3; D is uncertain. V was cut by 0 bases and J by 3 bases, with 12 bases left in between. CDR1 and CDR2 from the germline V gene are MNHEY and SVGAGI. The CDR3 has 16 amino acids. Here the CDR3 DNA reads TGTGCCAGCAGTTACTCGATTCCAGTACGTGGAAACACCATATATTTT. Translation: CASSYSIPVRGNTIYF.

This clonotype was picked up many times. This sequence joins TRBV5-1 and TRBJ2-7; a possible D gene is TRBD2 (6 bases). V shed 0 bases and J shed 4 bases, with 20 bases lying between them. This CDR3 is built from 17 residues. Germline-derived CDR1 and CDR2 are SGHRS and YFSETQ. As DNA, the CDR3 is TGCGCCAGCAGCTTGGGATCTACTAGCCCAACTCCTTACGAGCAGTACTTC. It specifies CASSLGSTSPTPYEQYF. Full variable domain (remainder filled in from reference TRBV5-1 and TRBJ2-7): KAGVTQTPRYLIKTRGQQVTLSCSPISGHRSVSWYQQTPGQGLQFLFEYFSETQRNKGNFPGRFSGRQFSNSRSEMNVSTLELGDSALYLCASSLGSTSPTPYEQYFGPGTRLTVT.

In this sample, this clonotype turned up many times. CDR3 DNA: TGTGCCAGCAGCGTAGGAGGGTACCAAGAGACCCAGTACTTC. Amino acids: CASSVGGYQETQYF. The chain employs TRBV9 and TRBJ2-5, with D perhaps matching TRBD2 (5 bases). This CDR3 comprises 14 residues. Trimming took 0 bases from V and 0 from J, leaving 6 bases between them. The germline gives CDR1 SGDLS, CDR2 YYNGEE.

The CDR3 is CASSPIRPGTDTQYF. CDR3 nucleotides: TGTGCCAGCAGCCCCATCCGGCCGGGCACAGATACGCAGTATTTT. This chain links TRBV14 with TRBJ2-3, with D unclear. The V gene's germline CDR1 is SGHDN and CDR2 FVKESK. V was clipped by 4 bases and J by 1 base, with 12 bases between them. The CDR3 loop spans 15 amino acids.

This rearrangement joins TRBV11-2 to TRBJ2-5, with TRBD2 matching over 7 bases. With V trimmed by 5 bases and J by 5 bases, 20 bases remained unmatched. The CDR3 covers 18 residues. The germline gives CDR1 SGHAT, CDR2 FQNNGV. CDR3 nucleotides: TGTGCCAGCAGCACACGGACTCTAGCGGTGGCCCCCCTCGAGACCCAGTACTTC. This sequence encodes CASSTRTLAVAPLETQYF. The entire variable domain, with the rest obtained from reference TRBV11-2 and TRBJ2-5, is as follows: EAGVAQSPRYKIIEKRQSVAFWCNPISGHATLYWYQQILGQGPKLLIQFQNNGVVDDSQLPKDRFSAERLKGVDSTLKIQPAKLEDSAVYLCASSTRTLAVAPLETQYFGPGTRLLVL.

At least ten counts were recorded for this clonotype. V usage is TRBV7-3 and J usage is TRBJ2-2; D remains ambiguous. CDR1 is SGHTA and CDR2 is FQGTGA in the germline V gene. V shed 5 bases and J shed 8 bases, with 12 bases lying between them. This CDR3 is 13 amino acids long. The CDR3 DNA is TGTGCCAGCAGCCGTGGGGTGACGGGGGAGCTGTTTTTT. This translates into CASSRGVTGELFF.

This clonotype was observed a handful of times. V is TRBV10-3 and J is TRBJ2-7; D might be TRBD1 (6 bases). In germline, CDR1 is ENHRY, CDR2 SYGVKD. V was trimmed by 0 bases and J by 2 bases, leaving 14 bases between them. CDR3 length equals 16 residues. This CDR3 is CAISESVGQIPYEQYF. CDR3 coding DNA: TGTGCCATCAGTGAGTCAGTTGGACAGATCCCCTACGAGCAGTACTTC.

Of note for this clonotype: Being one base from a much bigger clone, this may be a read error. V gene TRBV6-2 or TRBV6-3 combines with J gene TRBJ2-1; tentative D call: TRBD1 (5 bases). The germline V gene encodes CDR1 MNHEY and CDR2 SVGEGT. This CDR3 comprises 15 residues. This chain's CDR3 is CASSYYGRTYNEQLF. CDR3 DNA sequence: TGTGCCAGCAGTTACTACGGACGGACATACAATGAGCAGTTATTC.

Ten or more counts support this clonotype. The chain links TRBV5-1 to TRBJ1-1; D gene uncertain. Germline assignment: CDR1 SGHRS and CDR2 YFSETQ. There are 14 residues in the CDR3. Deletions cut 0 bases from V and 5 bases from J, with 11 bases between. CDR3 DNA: TGCGCCAGCAGCTTGGAGGGAAAACGTACTGAAGCTTTCTTT. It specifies CASSLEGKRTEAFF.

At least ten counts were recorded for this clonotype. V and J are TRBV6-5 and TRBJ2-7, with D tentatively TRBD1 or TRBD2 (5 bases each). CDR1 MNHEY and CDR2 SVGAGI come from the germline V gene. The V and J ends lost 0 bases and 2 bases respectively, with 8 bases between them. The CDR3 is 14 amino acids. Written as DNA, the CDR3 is TGTGCCAGCAGTTACTCCGGGACGACCTACGAGCAGTACTTC. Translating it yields CASSYSGTTYEQYF.

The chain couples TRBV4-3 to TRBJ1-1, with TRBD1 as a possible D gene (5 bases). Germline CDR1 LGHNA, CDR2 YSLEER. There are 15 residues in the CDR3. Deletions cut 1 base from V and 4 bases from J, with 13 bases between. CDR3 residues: CASSQVSIGATEAFF. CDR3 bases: TGCGCCAGCAGCCAAGTGTCTATCGGGGCCACTGAAGCTTTCTTT.

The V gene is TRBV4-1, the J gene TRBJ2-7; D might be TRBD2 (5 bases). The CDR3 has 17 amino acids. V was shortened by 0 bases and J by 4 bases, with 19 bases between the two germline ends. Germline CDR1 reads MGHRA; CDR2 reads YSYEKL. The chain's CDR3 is CASSQEGPAGGAYEQYF. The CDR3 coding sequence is TGCGCCAGCAGCCAAGAAGGGCCGGCAGGAGGAGCGTACGAGCAGTACTTC.

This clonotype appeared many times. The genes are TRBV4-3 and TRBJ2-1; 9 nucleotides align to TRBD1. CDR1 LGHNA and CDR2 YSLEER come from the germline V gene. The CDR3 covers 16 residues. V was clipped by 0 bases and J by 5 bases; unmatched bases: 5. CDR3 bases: TGCGCCAGCAGCCAAGACCGGACAGGGGAAAACAATGAGCAGTTCTTC. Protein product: CASSQDRTGENNEQFF.

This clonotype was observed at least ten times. CDR3 nucleotides: TGTGCCAGCAGCTCTGGACTAGACCAGACCCAGTACTTC. This gives the protein CASSSGLDQTQYF. The chain recombines TRBV7-9 with TRBJ2-5; 7 nucleotides match TRBD2. Trimming cost V 4 bases and J 6 bases; bases outside gene matches: 5. The CDR3 is 13 amino acids. Germline V gene lookup returns CDR1 SEHNR and CDR2 FQNEAQ (reference sequence).